This is a list of T cell receptor beta chains from one sample in a study of T cell responses to AZD1222 COVID-19 vaccine. Using immunoSEQ multiplex PCR, the repertoire was profiled, and TCRdb retains in-frame clones only, with some absent. The sample yields roughly 92,000 clones, approximately 88% seen once. The material sequenced was peripheral blood, taken 28 days after the second AZD1222 dose. The receptors derive from an adult who received the AZD1222 COVID-19 vaccine. Both conserved end residues are part of each CDR3. Fields, in order: clone size, J gene, D gene, V gene, CDR3 protein, CDR3 DNA. D genes are given only for firm matches. Size is omitted from some rows. Given values are once, few, many or a class for expanded clones.

clone size: NA; J gene: TRBJ2-1; D gene: NA; V gene: TRBV7-8; CDR3 protein: CASSLGRSPNNEQFF; CDR3 DNA: TGTGCCAGCAGCTTAGGAAGGTCTCCGAACAATGAGCAGTTCTTC
clone size: few; J gene: TRBJ1-2; D gene: NA; V gene: TRBV29-1; CDR3 protein: CSVRAPSNYGYTF; CDR3 DNA: TGCAGCGTGCGGGCGCCCTCAAACTATGGCTACACCTTC
clone size: NA; J gene: TRBJ2-2; D gene: TRBD2; V gene: TRBV3-1/TRBV3-2; CDR3 protein: CASSQGPPSSRGGYKGGELFF; CDR3 DNA: TGTGCCAGCAGCCAAGGGCCCCCCTCTTCGCGGGGGGGCTACAAGGGCGGGGAGCTGTTTTTT
clone size: NA; J gene: TRBJ1-2; D gene: NA; V gene: TRBV7-9; CDR3 protein: CASSPRAGSYGYTF; CDR3 DNA: TGTGCCAGCAGCCCCCGGGCGGGGAGCTATGGCTACACCTTC
clone size: NA; J gene: TRBJ1-5; D gene: NA; V gene: TRBV18; CDR3 protein: CASSRSDQPQHF; CDR3 DNA: TGTGCCAGCTCACGGAGCGATCAGCCCCAGCATTTT
clone size: once; J gene: TRBJ1-5; D gene: TRBD1; V gene: TRBV7-8; CDR3 protein: CASSLTGGTQPQHF; CDR3 DNA: TGTGCCAGCAGCTTAACAGGGGGCACTCAGCCCCAGCATTTT
clone size: NA; J gene: TRBJ1-5; D gene: NA; V gene: TRBV23-1; CDR3 protein: CANGGGDQPQHF; CDR3 DNA: TGCGCCAACGGGGGGGGAGATCAGCCCCAGCATTTT
clone size: NA; J gene: TRBJ1-2; D gene: TRBD1; V gene: TRBV6-5; CDR3 protein: CASSYSKQGTGYTF; CDR3 DNA: TGTGCCAGCAGTTACTCGAAACAGGGGACCGGCTACACCTTC
clone size: NA; J gene: TRBJ1-3; D gene: NA; V gene: TRBV6-5; CDR3 protein: CASRASSGNTIYF; CDR3 DNA: TGTGCCAGCAGAGCATCGTCTGGAAACACCATATATTTT
clone size: once; J gene: TRBJ2-2; D gene: NA; V gene: TRBV11-2; CDR3 protein: CASSLVGGTGELFF; CDR3 DNA: TGTGCCAGCAGCTTGGTGGGCGGGACCGGGGAGCTGTTTTTT
clone size: NA; J gene: TRBJ1-4; D gene: NA; V gene: TRBV5-1; CDR3 protein: CASSLDRHEKLFF; CDR3 DNA: TGCGCCAGCAGCTTGGACAGGCATGAAAAACTGTTTTTT
clone size: NA; J gene: TRBJ2-3; D gene: NA; V gene: TRBV4-1; CDR3 protein: CASSQMGGRTDTQYF; CDR3 DNA: TGCGCCAGCAGCCAAATGGGGGGACGCACAGATACGCAGTATTTT
clone size: NA; J gene: TRBJ1-1; D gene: NA; V gene: TRBV18; CDR3 protein: CASSPPAGSTEAFF; CDR3 DNA: TGTGCCAGCTCACCACCCGCAGGGAGCACTGAAGCTTTCTTT
clone size: NA; J gene: TRBJ2-3; D gene: TRBD1; V gene: TRBV29-1; CDR3 protein: CSVDAGQGFTDTQYF; CDR3 DNA: TGCAGCGTTGATGCCGGACAGGGGTTCACAGATACGCAGTATTTT
clone size: NA; J gene: TRBJ1-6; D gene: NA; V gene: TRBV30; CDR3 protein: CAWSKGRTGAPLHF; CDR3 DNA: TGTGCCTGGAGTAAGGGACGGACGGGCGCACCCCTCCACTTT
clone size: once; J gene: TRBJ1-2; D gene: NA; V gene: TRBV27; CDR3 protein: CASSFRGTSNYGYTF; CDR3 DNA: TGTGCCAGCAGTTTTCGAGGGACTTCCAACTATGGCTACACCTTC
clone size: NA; J gene: TRBJ2-2; D gene: NA; V gene: TRBV5-1; CDR3 protein: CASTRQWSGELFF; CDR3 DNA: TGCGCCAGCACCCGACAGTGGTCAGGGGAGCTGTTTTTT
clone size: NA; J gene: TRBJ1-1; D gene: NA; V gene: TRBV2; CDR3 protein: CASEYQGLNTEAFF; CDR3 DNA: TGTGCCAGCGAGTACCAGGGACTGAACACTGAAGCTTTCTTT
clone size: NA; J gene: TRBJ1-1; D gene: NA; V gene: TRBV18; CDR3 protein: CASSPGQDAEAFF; CDR3 DNA: TGTGCCAGCTCACCAGGCCAGGACGCTGAAGCTTTCTTT
clone size: NA; J gene: TRBJ1-3; D gene: NA; V gene: TRBV7-9; CDR3 protein: CASSSYRAGNTIYF; CDR3 DNA: TGTGCCAGCAGCTCATACAGGGCTGGAAACACCATATATTTT
clone size: few; J gene: TRBJ1-2; D gene: TRBD1; V gene: TRBV7-2; CDR3 protein: CASSLAYRGQLYGYTF; CDR3 DNA: TGTGCCAGCAGCTTAGCCTACAGGGGCCAACTCTATGGCTACACCTTC
clone size: NA; J gene: TRBJ2-7; D gene: NA; V gene: TRBV10-3; CDR3 protein: CATGTSYEQYF; CDR3 DNA: TGTGCCACGGGGACCTCCTACGAGCAGTACTTC
clone size: NA; J gene: TRBJ2-1; D gene: NA; V gene: TRBV7-3; CDR3 protein: CASSSALATYNEQFF; CDR3 DNA: TGTGCCAGCAGCTCCGCCCTGGCGACCTACAATGAGCAGTTCTTC
clone size: NA; J gene: TRBJ1-1; D gene: NA; V gene: TRBV4-1; CDR3 protein: CASSQAGARTEAFF; CDR3 DNA: TGCGCCAGCAGCCAAGCGGGGGCTCGCACTGAAGCTTTCTTT
clone size: once; J gene: TRBJ2-1; D gene: TRBD1; V gene: TRBV12-3/TRBV12-4; CDR3 protein: CASRQGVYNEQFF; CDR3 DNA: TGTGCCAGCAGACAGGGGGTCTACAATGAGCAGTTCTTC
clone size: NA; J gene: TRBJ2-7; D gene: NA; V gene: TRBV30; CDR3 protein: CAWSVLGAYEQYF; CDR3 DNA: TGTGCCTGGAGTGTACTAGGAGCCTACGAGCAGTACTTC
clone size: NA; J gene: TRBJ2-2; D gene: TRBD1; V gene: TRBV11-2; CDR3 protein: CASSPSRGQRTGELFF; CDR3 DNA: TGTGCCAGCAGCCCTAGCAGGGGGCAACGGACCGGGGAGCTGTTTTTT
clone size: NA; J gene: TRBJ2-1; D gene: NA; V gene: TRBV5-1; CDR3 protein: CASSLRVGDNEQFF; CDR3 DNA: TGCGCCAGCAGCCTCAGGGTTGGCGACAATGAGCAGTTCTTC
clone size: NA; J gene: TRBJ1-5; D gene: NA; V gene: TRBV5-4; CDR3 protein: CASSSDSNQPQHF; CDR3 DNA: TGTGCCAGCAGCTCAGACAGTAATCAGCCCCAGCATTTT
clone size: NA; J gene: TRBJ2-1; D gene: NA; V gene: TRBV5-6; CDR3 protein: CASSPDSNEQFF; CDR3 DNA: TGTGCCAGCAGCCCGGACTCCAATGAGCAGTTCTTC
clone size: NA; J gene: TRBJ1-5; D gene: TRBD1; V gene: TRBV30; CDR3 protein: CACSPGQDQPQHF; CDR3 DNA: TGTGCCTGCTCACCGGGACAGGATCAGCCCCAGCATTTT
clone size: NA; J gene: TRBJ1-1; D gene: NA; V gene: TRBV5-8; CDR3 protein: CASTETAEAFF; CDR3 DNA: TGTGCCAGCACCGAGACAGCTGAAGCTTTCTTT
clone size: NA; J gene: TRBJ1-5; D gene: TRBD1; V gene: TRBV10-3; CDR3 protein: CAIQQGSGQPQHF; CDR3 DNA: TGTGCCATCCAACAGGGGTCAGGTCAGCCCCAGCATTTT
clone size: NA; J gene: TRBJ2-5; D gene: TRBD1; V gene: TRBV29-1; CDR3 protein: CSVDTGAQETQYF; CDR3 DNA: TGCAGCGTGGACACAGGGGCACAAGAGACCCAGTACTTC
clone size: NA; J gene: TRBJ1-6; D gene: NA; V gene: TRBV2; CDR3 protein: CASGGEASYNSPLHF; CDR3 DNA: TGTGCCAGTGGGGGGGAGGCGTCGTATAATTCACCCCTCCACTTT
clone size: NA; J gene: TRBJ2-7; D gene: TRBD2; V gene: TRBV2; CDR3 protein: CASRPGLGSYEQYF; CDR3 DNA: TGTGCCAGCAGGCCGGGACTAGGTTCCTACGAGCAGTACTTC
clone size: NA; J gene: TRBJ1-4; D gene: NA; V gene: TRBV7-8; CDR3 protein: CASSLALPAVGEKLFF; CDR3 DNA: TGTGCCAGCAGCTTAGCGCTCCCGGCCGTCGGCGAAAAACTGTTTTTT
clone size: NA; J gene: TRBJ1-5; D gene: NA; V gene: TRBV18; CDR3 protein: CASSPGQGGQPQHF; CDR3 DNA: TGTGCCAGCTCACCCGGGCAGGGAGGGCAGCCCCAGCATTTT
clone size: NA; J gene: TRBJ2-7; D gene: NA; V gene: TRBV5-1; CDR3 protein: CASSSTTIGYEQYF; CDR3 DNA: TGCGCCAGCAGCTCAACGACAATTGGATACGAGCAGTACTTC
clone size: once; J gene: TRBJ2-6; D gene: NA; V gene: TRBV7-6; CDR3 protein: CASSLGGGSGANVLTF; CDR3 DNA: TGTGCCAGCAGCTTAGGAGGGGGCTCTGGGGCCAACGTCCTGACTTTC
clone size: NA; J gene: TRBJ1-2; D gene: NA; V gene: TRBV6-5; CDR3 protein: CASSYSLLGGYGYTF; CDR3 DNA: TGTGCCAGCAGTTACTCGTTGTTGGGTGGCTATGGCTACACCTTC
clone size: NA; J gene: TRBJ2-2; D gene: TRBD1; V gene: TRBV29-1; CDR3 protein: CSALGQGRRTGELFF; CDR3 DNA: TGCAGCGCCCTGGGACAGGGAAGACGAACCGGGGAGCTGTTTTTT
clone size: few; J gene: TRBJ1-5; D gene: NA; V gene: TRBV24-1; CDR3 protein: CATSDPTGGNQPQHF; CDR3 DNA: TGTGCCACCAGTGACCCCACAGGAGGCAATCAGCCCCAGCATTTT
clone size: NA; J gene: TRBJ1-6; D gene: NA; V gene: TRBV7-9; CDR3 protein: CASSFGSSYNSPLHF; CDR3 DNA: TGTGCCAGCAGCTTCGGAAGCTCCTATAATTCACCCCTCCACTTT